Below are 29 T cell receptor beta chains sequenced from a single sample in a study of OX40 agonist ivuxolimab in advanced cancers. The library was produced with the immunoSEQ multiplex PCR assay. In its TCRdb copy, this immuneACCESS table keeps in-frame sequences only and misses some clones. Where compared with another copy, unresolved V genes explain less than half of these, and the others have no known cause. In all, the sample holds more than 25,000 clones, and roughly 80% of those were seen once. The ten largest clones take up around 26% of the sample. Sample: CD4+ or CD8+ T cells sorted from blood, taken in a trial of the OX40 agonist ivuxolimab. All receptors come from an adult with an advanced solid tumor such as melanoma, head and neck, liver or kidney cancer.

This chain joins TRBV18 and TRBJ1-5; no clear D gene. V lost 3 bases to trimming and J lost 0 bases, with 18 bases between them. This CDR3 region has 18 residues. Germline values: CDR1 KGHSH, CDR2 LQKENI. The CDR3 spells CASSPDGRYHYSNQPQHF. The DNA for the CDR3 is TGTGCCAGCTCACCCGACGGGCGGTACCATTATAGCAATCAGCCCCAGCATTTT.

With regard to this clone: No conserved phenylalanine or tryptophan ends this CDR3, so it is likely a read error. The V and J genes are TRBV7-3 and TRBJ2-2; 12 bases fit TRBD2. The CDR3 length is 17 residues. With 5 bases clipped from V and 4 bases from J, the junction kept 8 bases outside the gene matches. Germline V gene sequence: CDR1 SGHTA, CDR2 FQGTGA. The CDR3 loop reads CASSPRRTSGITGELFL. In DNA, the CDR3 is TGTGCCAGCAGCCCACGTCGGACTAGCGGGATCACCGGGGAGCTGTTTCTT.

V usage is TRBV5-1 and J usage is TRBJ2-7, with D perhaps matching TRBD1 (6 bases). CDR3 length equals 13 residues. Looked up from germline, CDR1 is SGHRS and CDR2 is YFSETQ. Deletions cut 1 base from V and 4 bases from J, with 9 bases between. CDR3 in DNA: TGCGCCAGCAGCTTGTACCAGGGGTACGAGCAGTACTTC. Translated: CASSLYQGYEQYF.

V is TRBV28 and J is TRBJ2-2; no firm D call. The CDR3 totals 14 residues. Trimming cost V 5 bases and J 6 bases, with 13 bases left between them. Germline CDR1 MDHEN, CDR2 SYDVKM. The chain's CDR3 is CASSQLGSAGELFF. The CDR3 region has the DNA TGTGCCAGCAGTCAACTGGGGTCGGCCGGGGAGCTGTTTTTT.

V gene TRBV4-2 combines with J gene TRBJ2-2; 8 nucleotides align to TRBD2. The trim removed 3 bases at V and 2 bases at J, leaving 11 bases unmatched. The V gene's germline CDR1 is LGHNA and CDR2 YNFKEQ. This CDR3 has 18 amino acids. CDR3 nucleotides: TGTGCCAGCAGCCAGGGGGGTAGCGGGGATATTAACACCGGGGAGCTGTTTTTT. As protein: CASSQGGSGDINTGELFF.

This sequence joins TRBV11-3 and TRBJ2-7; 13 bases are shared with TRBD2. The J segment lost 0 bases and the V segment lost 5 bases, leaving 4 bases of the junction unmatched. The germline CDR1 and CDR2 sequences are SGHNT and YENEEA. This CDR3 is built from 16 residues. The CDR3 sequence is CASSDRLAGGSYEQYF. The CDR3 coding sequence is TGTGCCAGCAGCGATCGACTAGCGGGGGGCTCCTACGAGCAGTACTTC.

CDR3 protein: CASSQGQGNTEAFF. CDR3 in DNA: TGTGCCAGCAGCCAAGGACAGGGGAACACTGAAGCTTTCTTT. The chain combines TRBV6-5 with TRBJ1-1; 8 nucleotides line up with TRBD1. The ends lost 6 bases at V and 1 base at J; junction bases unmatched: 4. The CDR3 loop spans 14 amino acids. Germline V gene data show CDR1 as MNHEY and CDR2 as SVGAGI.

The genes are TRBV19 and TRBJ1-1, with D possibly TRBD1 on 6 matching bases. Trimming cost V 6 bases and J 2 bases, with 19 bases left between them. Germline V gene sequence: CDR1 LNHDA, CDR2 SQIVND (reference sequence). This CDR3 has 16 amino acids. The CDR3 reads CASRALGGGTNTEAFF. The DNA for the CDR3 is TGTGCCAGTAGGGCCCTCGGTGGGGGGACAAACACTGAAGCTTTCTTT.

V is TRBV15 and J is TRBJ1-4, with TRBD1 matching over 9 bases. The CDR3 length is 14 residues. With V trimmed by 5 bases and J by 7 bases, 5 bases remained unmatched. Germline lookup yields CDR1 LNHNV and CDR2 YYDKDF (reference sequence). The CDR3 DNA sequence: TGTGCCACCAGCGGGAGACAGGGGGTTGAAAAACTGTTTTTT. Translation: CATSGRQGVEKLFF.

The chain joins TRBV7-8 to TRBJ1-2; D remains unclear. The germline CDR1 and CDR2 sequences are SGHVS and FQNEAQ. The CDR3 is made up of 14 amino acids. Trimming left V 5 bases short and J 2 bases short, with 12 bases between. CDR3 in amino acids: CASSRGRANYGYTF. The CDR3 region has the DNA TGTGCCAGCAGCCGCGGACGGGCCAACTATGGCTACACCTTC.

The V and J genes are TRBV27 and TRBJ2-1; 8 nucleotides align to TRBD1. Germline V gene lookup returns CDR1 MNHEY and CDR2 SMNVEV (reference sequence). V was clipped by 3 bases and J by 10 bases; unmatched bases: 8. The CDR3 runs to 14 residues. The CDR3 sequence is CASSFSGQGGEQFF. As DNA, the CDR3 is TGTGCCAGCAGTTTCTCTGGACAGGGCGGCGAGCAGTTCTTC.

The rearrangement links TRBV6-1 to TRBJ1-5; D is ambiguous. The CDR3 contains 16 residues. Germline lookup yields CDR1 MNHNS and CDR2 SASEGT. Trimming shortened V by 3 bases and J by 0 bases, and 12 bases separated the two germline ends. The chain's CDR3 is CASSEFRQNSNQPQHF. The CDR3 nucleotides are TGTGCCAGCAGTGAGTTCAGGCAAAATAGCAATCAGCCCCAGCATTTT.

The V call is TRBV12-5, the J call TRBJ2-7, with D tentatively TRBD2 (6 bases). Per germline, CDR1 LGHNT and CDR2 FRNRAP. The length of the CDR3 is 14 residues. The germline V and J ends were trimmed by 1 base and 7 bases, with 14 bases remaining between them. The CDR3 reads CASGLGTTGGEQYF. The CDR3 DNA sequence: TGTGCTAGTGGTTTGGGGACTACAGGTGGTGAGCAGTACTTC.

This clone has only one observation. The chain carries TRBV7-6 and TRBJ1-2, with unresolved D. Germline assignment: CDR1 SGHVS and CDR2 FNYEAQ. The V and J ends lost 4 bases and 6 bases respectively, with 9 bases between them. The CDR3 consists of 12 residues. CDR3 region: CASSSNWDGYTF. For the CDR3, the DNA is TGTGCCAGCAGCTCCAACTGGGATGGCTACACCTTC.

The genes are TRBV6-1 and TRBJ1-2, with D hard to call. Germline V CDR1 and CDR2: MNHNS, SASEGT. The CDR3 covers 11 residues. The CDR3 coding sequence is TGTTTTATCACGAATACCTCTGGCTACACCTTC. This translates into CFITNTSGYTF.

J is TRBJ2-1 and V is TRBV30; 10 bases are a match to TRBD2. Germline trimming cut 0 bases from V and 8 bases from J; bases unmatched to any gene: 4. Germline loops: CDR1 GTSNPN, CDR2 SVGIG (reference sequence). CDR3 length equals 14 residues. CDR3 sequence: CAWSVLAGMDEQFF. DNA of the CDR3: TGTGCCTGGAGTGTACTAGCGGGGATGGATGAGCAGTTCTTC.

This chain joins TRBV29-1 and TRBJ1-2, with TRBD1 matching 9 bases. The V segment lost 0 bases and the J segment 6 bases; nucleotides outside the gene matches: 5. Per germline, CDR1 SQVTM and CDR2 ANQGSEA. The CDR3 is 14 amino acids. The CDR3 reads CSVEEVTGGNGYTF. The CDR3 coding sequence is TGCAGCGTTGAAGAGGTGACAGGGGGTAATGGCTACACCTTC.

This clone was picked up one time. The chain links TRBV15 to TRBJ2-3; D is unresolved. Germline assignment: CDR1 LNHNV and CDR2 YYDKDF (reference sequence). The ends were cut back, 3 bases at V and 2 bases at J, with 0 bases in the middle. This CDR3 comprises 11 residues. CDR3 nucleotide sequence: TGTGCCACCAGCAGCACAGATACGCAGTATTTT. The encoded protein is CATSSTDTQYF.

The CDR3 bases are TGTGCCAGCAGCGGAAGTCCTCTAGCGGGCCCCCAAGAGACCCAGTACTTC. Protein: CASSGSPLAGPQETQYF. The V and J genes are TRBV7-6 and TRBJ2-5; TRBD2 matches at 8 bases. The V segment lost 5 bases and the J segment 1 base; nucleotides outside the gene matches: 12. The CDR3 loop spans 17 amino acids. CDR1 is SGHVS, CDR2 FNYEAQ, per germline. Drawing the rest from reference TRBV7-6 and TRBJ2-5, the complete variable domain is GAGVSQSPRYKVTKRGQDVALRCDPISGHVSLYWYRQALGQGPEFLTYFNYEAQQDKSGLPNDRFSAERPEGSISTLTIQRTEQRDSAMYRCASSGSPLAGPQETQYFGPGTRLLVL.

V gene TRBV11-2 combines with J gene TRBJ2-5, with TRBD1 identical over 10 bases. This CDR3 has 15 residues. The germline V gene encodes CDR1 SGHAT and CDR2 FQNNGV. The trim removed 3 bases at V and 5 bases at J, leaving 6 bases unmatched. The CDR3 reads CASSFTGTGDETQYF. The CDR3 coding sequence is TGTGCCAGCAGCTTCACCGGGACAGGGGACGAGACCCAGTACTTC. The full variable domain, with the rest looked up from reference TRBV11-2 and TRBJ2-5, is EAGVAQSPRYKIIEKRQSVAFWCNPISGHATLYWYQQILGQGPKLLIQFQNNGVVDDSQLPKDRFSAERLKGVDSTLKIQPAKLEDSAVYLCASSFTGTGDETQYFGPGTRLLVL.

The rearrangement joins TRBV27 to TRBJ1-5, with a possible D match to TRBD1 (5 bases). CDR1 and CDR2 from the germline V gene are MNHEY and SMNVEV (reference sequence). The V and J ends lost 5 bases and 2 bases respectively, with 22 bases between them. The CDR3 is 18 amino acids. The CDR3 spells CASSPNGGDIFGNQPQHF. The DNA of the CDR3 is TGTGCCAGCAGTCCCAATGGGGGGGATATTTTTGGCAATCAGCCCCAGCATTTT.

This chain connects TRBV2 to TRBJ1-5; 11 bases are shared with TRBD1. Germline V gene data show CDR1 as SNHLY and CDR2 as FYNNEI. V gave up 6 bases and J gave up 3 bases; unmatched junction bases: 4. This CDR3 has 15 residues. DNA for the CDR3: TGTGCCAGCAGGGGGGACAGGGGGGTCAATCAGCCCCAGCATTTT. Encoded protein: CASRGDRGVNQPQHF.

This chain joins TRBV10-3 and TRBJ2-3, with TRBD2 matching 12 bases. Germline V CDR1 and CDR2: ENHRY, SYGVKD. This CDR3 has 17 amino acids. V trimming: 7 bases; J trimming: 0 bases; junction bases outside the gene matches: 8. The CDR3 region has the DNA TGTGCCATCAATCGGGCTAGCGGGAGGGATAGCACAGATACGCAGTATTTT. It specifies CAINRASGRDSTDTQYF.

The chain recombines TRBV14 with TRBJ2-7; D remains ambiguous. Trimming stripped 0 bases from V and 0 bases from J, with 9 bases between. The CDR3 is made up of 15 amino acids. The germline V gene has CDR1 SGHDN and CDR2 FVKESK. This CDR3 is CASSQETGSSYEQYF. The CDR3, as DNA: TGTGCCAGCAGCCAAGAAACGGGCAGCTCCTACGAGCAGTACTTC.

V gene TRBV19 combines with J gene TRBJ1-1, with TRBD1 identical over 7 bases. Germline loops: CDR1 LNHDA, CDR2 SQIVND (reference sequence). This CDR3 region has 13 residues. V shed 5 bases and J 1 base; nucleotides not matched to a gene: 1. The CDR3 spells CASSWTGNTEAFF. The CDR3 bases are TGTGCCAGTAGTTGGACAGGGAACACTGAAGCTTTCTTT.

CDR3 protein: CASSIDRFLTGPNTEAFF. The CDR3 nucleotides are TGTGCCAGTAGTATAGATCGTTTTTTGACAGGACCTAACACTGAAGCTTTCTTT. The V call is TRBV19, the J call TRBJ1-1; TRBD1 might be the D (6 bases). The CDR3 spans 18 residues. CDR1 and CDR2 from the germline V gene are LNHDA and SQIVND (reference sequence). With 0 bases removed from V and 2 bases from J, the gap between germline ends came to 19 bases.

The chain couples TRBV28 to TRBJ2-7; 9 positions agree with TRBD2. The CDR3 is made up of 16 amino acids. Looked up from germline, CDR1 is MDHEN and CDR2 is SYDVKM. V shed 2 bases, J shed 7 bases, and the junction held 12 bases outside the gene matches. The CDR3 DNA follows: TGTGCCAGCAGTTTAAAGGCGGGGGGGGAGAGAAATGAGCAGTACTTC. This gives the protein CASSLKAGGERNEQYF.

This chain links TRBV4-1 with TRBJ2-7; the match to TRBD1 covers 7 bases. The CDR3 contains 14 residues. Germline V gives CDR1 MGHRA, CDR2 YSYEKL. Trimming took 3 bases from V and 2 from J; bases not matched to a gene: 4. The CDR3 is CASSHWDSTYEQYF. DNA of the CDR3: TGCGCCAGCAGCCACTGGGACAGCACCTACGAGCAGTACTTC.

The rearrangement links TRBV10-3 to TRBJ2-7; possible D gene TRBD1, 5 bases. The CDR3 runs 12 residues. From germline, CDR1 is ENHRY and CDR2 SYGVKD. V lost 4 bases to trimming and J lost 7 bases, with 11 bases between them. CDR3 amino acids: CAISVGAGEQYF. CDR3 DNA sequence: TGTGCCATCAGTGTAGGGGCAGGGGAGCAGTACTTC.